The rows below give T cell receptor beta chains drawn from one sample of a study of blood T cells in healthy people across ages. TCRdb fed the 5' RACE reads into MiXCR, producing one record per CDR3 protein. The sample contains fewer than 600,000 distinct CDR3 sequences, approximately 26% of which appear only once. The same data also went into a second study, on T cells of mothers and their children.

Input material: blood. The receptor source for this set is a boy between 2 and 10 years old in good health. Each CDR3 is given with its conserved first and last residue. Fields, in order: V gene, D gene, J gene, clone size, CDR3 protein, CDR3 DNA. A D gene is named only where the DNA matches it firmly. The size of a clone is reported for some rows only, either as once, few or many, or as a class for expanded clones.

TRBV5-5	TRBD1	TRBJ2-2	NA	CASSQTGVGTGELFF	TGTGCCAGCAGCCAGACAGGGGTCGGCACCGGGGAGCTGTTTTTT
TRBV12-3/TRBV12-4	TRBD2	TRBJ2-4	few	CASSSGGKNIQYF	TGTGCCAGCAGTTCGGGGGGGAAAAACATTCAGTACTTC
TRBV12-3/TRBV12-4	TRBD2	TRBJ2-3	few	CASSEAGGADTQYF	TGTGCCAGCAGTGAAGCGGGGGGGGCAGATACGCAGTATTTT
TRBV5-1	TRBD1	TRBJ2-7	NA	CASSRDSYVEQYF	TGCGCCAGCAGCCGGGACAGCTACGTTGAGCAGTACTTC
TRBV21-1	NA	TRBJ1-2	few	CASSTITDTTNYGYTF	TGTGCCAGCAGCACTATTACTGACACCACTAACTATGGCTACACCTTC
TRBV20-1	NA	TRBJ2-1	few	CSASSPPGVSYNEQFF	TGCAGTGCTAGCTCTCCTCCAGGGGTTTCATACAATGAGCAGTTCTTC
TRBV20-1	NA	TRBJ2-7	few	CSAPRLEDNYEQYF	TGCAGTGCTCCACGTCTGGAGGATAACTACGAGCAGTACTTC
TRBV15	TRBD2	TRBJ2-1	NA	CATGTSGRGNEQFF	TGTGCCACCGGAACTAGCGGGAGGGGTAATGAGCAGTTCTTC
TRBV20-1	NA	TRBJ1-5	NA	CSARAGMAGRPQHF	TGCAGTGCTAGAGCAGGCATGGCGGGACGGCCCCAGCATTTT
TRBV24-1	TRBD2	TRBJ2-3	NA	CATSPGVAGGRNTQYF	TGTGCCACCAGTCCTGGAGTAGCGGGAGGTAGGAATACGCAGTATTTT
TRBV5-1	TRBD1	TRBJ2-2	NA	CASTYRGLNTGEPFF	TGCGCCAGCACCTACAGGGGGCTCAACACCGGGGAGCCGTTTTTT
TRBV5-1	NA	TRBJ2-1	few	CASSPDRDYNEQFF	TGCGCCAGCAGCCCGGACCGAGACTACAATGAGCAGTTCTTC
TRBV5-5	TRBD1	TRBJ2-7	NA	CASSPRGTVYEQYF	TGTGCCAGCAGCCCCCGTGGGACAGTCTACGAGCAGTACTTC
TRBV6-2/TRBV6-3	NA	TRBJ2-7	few	CASGWTIYEQYF	TGTGCCAGCGGGTGGACAATCTACGAGCAGTACTTC
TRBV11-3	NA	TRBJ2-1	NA	CASSPRWGNEQFF	TGTGCCAGCAGCCCCAGATGGGGGAATGAGCAGTTCTTC
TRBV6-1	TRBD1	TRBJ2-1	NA	CASSEASGTGGINEQFF	TGTGCCAGCAGTGAAGCTAGTGGGACAGGGGGGATCAATGAGCAGTTCTTC
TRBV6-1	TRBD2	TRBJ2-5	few	CASSEAAGGQETQYF	TGTGCCAGCAGTGAAGCAGCGGGGGGGCAAGAGACCCAGTACTTC
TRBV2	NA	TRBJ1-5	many	CASSDQGGSNQPQHF	TGTGCCAGCAGTGACCAGGGAGGTAGCAATCAGCCCCAGCATTTT
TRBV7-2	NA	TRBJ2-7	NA	CASSPGISSLLSYEQYF	TGTGCCAGCAGCCCTGGAATTAGCTCCCTCCTAAGCTACGAGCAGTACTTC
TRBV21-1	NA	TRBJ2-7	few	CASSKGAGSPSYEQYF	TGTGCCAGCAGCAAAGGAGCCGGCTCTCCTTCCTACGAGCAGTACTTC
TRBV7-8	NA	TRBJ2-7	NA	CASSPLPGEQYF	TGTGCCAGCAGCCCCCTCCCGGGCGAGCAGTACTTC
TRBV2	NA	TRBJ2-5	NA	CAIPGSKEETQYF	TGTGCCATCCCGGGTTCAAAGGAAGAGACCCAGTACTTC
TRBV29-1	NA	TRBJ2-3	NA	CSVVKADTQYF	TGCAGCGTTGTAAAAGCAGATACGCAGTATTTT
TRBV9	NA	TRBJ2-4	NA	CASSVAGGLTKNIQYF	TGTGCCAGCAGCGTAGCTGGGGGGCTAACCAAAAACATTCAGTACTTC
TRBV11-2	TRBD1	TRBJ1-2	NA	CASSDRGKRYGYTF	TGTGCCAGCAGCGACAGGGGGAAGCGTTATGGCTACACCTTC
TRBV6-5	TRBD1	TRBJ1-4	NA	CASSYSGRGATNEKLFF	TGTGCCAGCAGTTACTCTGGCAGGGGGGCAACTAATGAAAAACTGTTTTTT
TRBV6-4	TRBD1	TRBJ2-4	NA	CANPGQGPYEAKNIQYF	TGTGCCAACCCGGGACAGGGGCCCTATGAGGCCAAAAACATTCAGTACTTC
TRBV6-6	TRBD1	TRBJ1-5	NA	CASRQNRDRGSQPQHF	TGTGCCAGCAGACAAAACCGGGACAGGGGGTCCCAGCCCCAGCATTTT
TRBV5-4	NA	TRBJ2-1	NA	CASSRPQSSYNEQFF	TGTGCCAGCAGTCGACCCCAGAGCTCCTACAATGAGCAGTTCTTC
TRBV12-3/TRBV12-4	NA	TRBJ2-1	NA	CASSENTSNEQFF	TGTGCCAGCAGTGAAAATACTAGTAATGAGCAGTTCTTC
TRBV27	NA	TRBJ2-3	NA	CASSLKPGYTDTQYF	TGTGCCAGCAGTTTGAAGCCCGGATACACAGATACGCAGTATTTT
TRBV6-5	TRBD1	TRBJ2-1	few	CASSFGQASYNEQFF	TGTGCCAGCAGTTTCGGACAGGCCTCCTACAATGAGCAGTTCTTC
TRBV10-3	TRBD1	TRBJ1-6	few	CAISQGQGDSPLHF	TGTGCCATCAGCCAGGGGCAGGGGGATTCACCCCTCCACTTT
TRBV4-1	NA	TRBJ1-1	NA	CASSVVGLTTEAFF	TGCGCCAGCAGCGTGGTGGGACTCACCACTGAAGCTTTCTTT
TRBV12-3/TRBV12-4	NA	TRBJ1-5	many	CASSLDGGNQPQHF	TGTGCCAGCAGCCTGGACGGAGGCAATCAGCCCCAGCATTTT
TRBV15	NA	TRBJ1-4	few	CATSEVPGRGHEKLFF	TGTGCCACCAGCGAAGTACCGGGACGGGGGCATGAAAAACTGTTTTTT
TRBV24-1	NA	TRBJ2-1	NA	CATSDQLWNEQFF	TGTGCCACCAGTGATCAGTTGTGGAATGAGCAGTTCTTC
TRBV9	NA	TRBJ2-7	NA	CASSVDILSGEQYF	TGTGCCAGCAGCGTAGATATTTTGTCGGGGGAGCAGTACTTC
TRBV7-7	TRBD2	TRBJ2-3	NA	CASSPGTSGDTQYF	TGTGCCAGCAGCCCCGGGACTAGCGGGGATACGCAGTATTTT
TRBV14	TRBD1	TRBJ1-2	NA	CASSQEGTGGYGYTF	TGTGCCAGCAGCCAAGAAGGGACAGGGGGGTATGGCTACACCTTC